Listed below are T cell receptor beta chains from one sample, sequenced in a study of T cells in localized non-small cell lung cancer. The table came from immunoSEQ multiplex PCR; TCRdb's copy has only in-frame clones and leaves some out. This sample yields under 25,000 clones, of which approximately 90% are seen a single time; roughly 22% belongs to the top ten. This material consisted of PBMCs, taken before any cancer treatment. The receptors were sampled from a man aged 35 to 69 with stage II squamous cell lung carcinoma. Both conserved end residues are part of each CDR3. A D gene is named only where the DNA matches it firmly. Size is stated for part of the rows, as once, few or many counts, or as a class when the clone is expanded.

>-|TRBJ1-1|-|TRBV18
TGTGCCAGCTCACCAGAGCGGACGAGCGCTGAAGCTTTCTTT
CASSPERTSAEAFF
>TRBD1|TRBJ2-7|-|TRBV7-9
TGTGCCAGCAGCTTGAATCAGGGGGTGCCCTACGAGCAGTACTTC
CASSLNQGVPYEQYF
>-|TRBJ2-1|-|TRBV5-6
TGTGCCAGCAGCTTGGCCGGGCTATACAATGAGCAGTTCTTC
CASSLAGLYNEQFF
>-|TRBJ2-3|-|TRBV20-1
TGCAGTGCTAGATACACAGATACGCAGTATTTT
CSARYTDTQYF
>-|TRBJ2-3|-|TRBV2
TGTGCCAGTGAGAGGGGGGGCGCTAGCACAGATACGCAGTATTTT
CASERGGASTDTQYF
>-|TRBJ1-2|-|TRBV28
TGTGCCACCCAACGCACCTCCTATGGCTACACCTTC
CATQRTSYGYTF
>-|TRBJ2-2|-|TRBV27
TGTGCCAGCAGTCCCTCGCCAGGCGGGGAGCTGTTTTTT
CASSPSPGGELFF
>TRBD1|TRBJ2-7|-|TRBV27
TGTGCCAGCAGTTTAGCCGGGACAGGGCTGGAGCAGTACTTC
CASSLAGTGLEQYF
>TRBD1|TRBJ2-1|once|TRBV10-3
TGTGCCATCAGCCAAGGGACAGGGCCCAATGAGCAGTTCTTC
CAISQGTGPNEQFF
>TRBD1|TRBJ1-2|-|TRBV7-9
TGTGCCAGCACCCTCCGCCGGGACAGGGGAAACTATGGCTACACCTTC
CASTLRRDRGNYGYTF
>-|TRBJ1-2|-|TRBV9
TGTGCCAGCAGCGTAGCCCCGGGACGGTCAGCTAACTATGGCTACACCTTC
CASSVAPGRSANYGYTF
>TRBD2|TRBJ2-1|-|TRBV13
TGTGCCAGCAGCTCGCGACGGGGGGGTTACAATGAGCAGTTCTTC
CASSSRRGGYNEQFF
>-|TRBJ1-2|-|TRBV10-3
TGTGCCATCAACCCAGGGGATTTCTATGGCTACACCTTC
CAINPGDFYGYTF
>TRBD2|TRBJ2-2|few|TRBV5-4
TGTGCCAGCAGATACCTCGGGAGGACGAACACCGGGGAGCTGTTTTTT
CASRYLGRTNTGELFF
>-|TRBJ1-5|-|TRBV21-1
TGTGCCAGCAGCGGCCGGACGGCGGATCAGCCCCAGCATTTT
CASSGRTADQPQHF
>TRBD2|TRBJ2-1|-|TRBV2
TGTGCCAGCGGTCCTAGCGGAATACGAGCATGGGAGCAGTTCTTC
CASGPSGIRAWEQFF
>TRBD1|TRBJ1-1|-|TRBV9
TGTGCCAGCAGCGGGACAGGGGGCTACACTGAAGCTTTCTTT
CASSGTGGYTEAFF
>TRBD1|TRBJ1-1|-|TRBV10-3
TGTGCCATCAGTGCCCCGGAGGGACAGGGGGCGAACACTGAAGCTTTCTTT
CAISAPEGQGANTEAFF
>-|TRBJ1-1|-|TRBV5-6
TGTGCCAGCAGCTTGGCTGGGAGGGAGGATTGGAACACTGAAGCTTTCTTT
CASSLAGREDWNTEAFF
>TRBD1|TRBJ2-2|-|TRBV2
TGTGCCAGCAGTGAGTGGGACAGGGGTCCCGGGGAGCTGTTTTTT
CASSEWDRGPGELFF
>-|TRBJ2-1|-|TRBV2
TGTGCCAGCAGGAGGGACGGATCGTTAGGGCAGTTCTTC
CASRRDGSLGQFF
>-|TRBJ2-7|-|TRBV11-2
TGTGCCAGCAGCTCGATCTACGAGCAGTACTTC
CASSSIYEQYF
>TRBD1|TRBJ1-1|-|TRBV5-4
TGTGCCAGCAGCGCGGCGGACTCTCAGGGGGACACTGAAGCTTTCTTT
CASSAADSQGDTEAFF
>-|TRBJ1-5|-|TRBV19
TGTGCCAGTAGTATGGAAGGGCCGAACAGCAATCAGCCCCAGCATTTT
CASSMEGPNSNQPQHF
>-|TRBJ2-1|-|TRBV19
TGTGCCAGTAGTATAAGGGCCCATCTTGAGCAGTTCTTC
CASSIRAHLEQFF
>-|TRBJ2-1|-|TRBV9
TGTGCCAGCAGCGCATATGACGAGAGCTCCTACAATGAGCAGTTCTTC
CASSAYDESSYNEQFF
>TRBD1|TRBJ2-7|-|TRBV18
TGTGCCAGCTCAGGGAAAACAGGGGCCCTTTTTTCCTACGAGCAGTACTTC
CASSGKTGALFSYEQYF
>TRBD1|TRBJ1-2|-|TRBV15
TGTGCCACCAGCAGAGATCTGGGGCAGGGGGCTATCTATGGCTACACCTTC
CATSRDLGQGAIYGYTF
>-|TRBJ2-7|few|TRBV5-1
TGCGCCAGCAGCTTCTCGACACCATCCTACGAGCAGTACTTC
CASSFSTPSYEQYF
>TRBD2|TRBJ2-1|-|TRBV11-2
TGTGCCAGCAGCCCAAGACTAGCGGGAGTATACAATGAGCAGTTCTTC
CASSPRLAGVYNEQFF
>TRBD1|TRBJ2-5|-|TRBV6-1
TGTGCCAGCAGTGACAGAACCGCAGGACAGGGGGAGACCCAGTACTTC
CASSDRTAGQGETQYF
>-|TRBJ2-2|-|TRBV10-1
TGCGCCAGCAGTGACGGAGGTGCCACCGGGGAGCTGTTTTTT
CASSDGGATGELFF
>-|TRBJ2-7|-|TRBV18
TGTGCCAGCTCACCAAACCCGGGACACCAATACGAGCAGTACTTC
CASSPNPGHQYEQYF
>-|TRBJ1-1|-|TRBV12-5
TGTGCTAGTGGTTTTAGAAGCGATACTGAAGCTTTCTTT
CASGFRSDTEAFF
>-|TRBJ1-3|-|TRBV9
TGTGCCAGCAGCGGGGACTCTGGAAACACCATATATTTT
CASSGDSGNTIYF
>-|TRBJ1-3|-|TRBV19
TGTGCCAGTAGTCCCCAGAACTCTGGAAACACCATATATTTT
CASSPQNSGNTIYF
>TRBD1|TRBJ1-2|-|TRBV29-1
TGCAGCGTTGAACCTGACAGGGGCCGGGGCTACACCTTC
CSVEPDRGRGYTF
>-|TRBJ1-3|-|TRBV5-1
TGCGCCAGCAGCTCCGGTTCATCTGGAAACACCATATATTTT
CASSSGSSGNTIYF
>-|TRBJ1-5|-|TRBV28
TGTGCCAGCAGTCCCGGGAAGTTCGATCAGCCCCAGCATTTT
CASSPGKFDQPQHF